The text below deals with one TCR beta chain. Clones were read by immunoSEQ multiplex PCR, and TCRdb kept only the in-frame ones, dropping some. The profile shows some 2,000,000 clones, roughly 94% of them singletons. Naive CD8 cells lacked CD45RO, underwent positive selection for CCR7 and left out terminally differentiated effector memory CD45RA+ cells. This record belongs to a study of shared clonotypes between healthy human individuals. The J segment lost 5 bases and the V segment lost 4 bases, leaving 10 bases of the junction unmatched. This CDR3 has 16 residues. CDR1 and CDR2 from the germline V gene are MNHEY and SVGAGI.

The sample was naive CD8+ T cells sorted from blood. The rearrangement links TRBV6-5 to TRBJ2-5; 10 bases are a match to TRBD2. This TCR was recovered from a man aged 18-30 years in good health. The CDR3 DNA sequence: TGTGCCAGCAGTTTTATCGCTAGCGGGAGTGGGGAGACCCAGTACTTC. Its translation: CASSFIASGSGETQYF.